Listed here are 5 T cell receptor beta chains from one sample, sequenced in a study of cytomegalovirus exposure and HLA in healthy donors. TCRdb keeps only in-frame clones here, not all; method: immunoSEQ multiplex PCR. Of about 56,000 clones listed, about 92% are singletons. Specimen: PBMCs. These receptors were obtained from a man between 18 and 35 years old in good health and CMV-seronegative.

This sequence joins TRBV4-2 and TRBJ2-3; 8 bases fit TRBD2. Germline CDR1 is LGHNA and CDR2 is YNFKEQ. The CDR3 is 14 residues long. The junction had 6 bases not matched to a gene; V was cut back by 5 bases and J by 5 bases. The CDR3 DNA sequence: TGTGCCAGCAGCTCGGGGGGGCAGGGAGATACGCAGTATTTT. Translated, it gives CASSSGGQGDTQYF.

For the CDR3, the DNA is TGTGCCAGCACCGGAGGGAGTAGGACCAATGAGCAGTTCTTC. Amino acid sequence: CASTGGSRTNEQFF. The V and J genes are TRBV11-2 and TRBJ2-1, with D tentatively TRBD2 (6 bases). Germline lookup yields CDR1 SGHAT and CDR2 FQNNGV. Trimming left V 7 bases short and J 6 bases short, with 16 bases between. This CDR3 has 14 amino acids.

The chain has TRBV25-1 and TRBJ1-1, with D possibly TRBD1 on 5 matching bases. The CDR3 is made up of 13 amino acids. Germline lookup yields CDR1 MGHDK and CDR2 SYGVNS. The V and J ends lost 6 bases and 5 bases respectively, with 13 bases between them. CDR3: CASRREGRTEAFF. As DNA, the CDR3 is TGTGCCAGCAGGAGGGAGGGGCGGACTGAAGCTTTCTTT.

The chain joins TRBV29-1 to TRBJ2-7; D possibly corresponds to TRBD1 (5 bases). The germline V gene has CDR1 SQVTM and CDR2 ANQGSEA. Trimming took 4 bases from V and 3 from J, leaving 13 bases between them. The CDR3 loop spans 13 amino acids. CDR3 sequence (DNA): TGCAGCGTTGGAGGTGGTAGGGGCTACGAGCAGTACTTC. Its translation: CSVGGGRGYEQYF.

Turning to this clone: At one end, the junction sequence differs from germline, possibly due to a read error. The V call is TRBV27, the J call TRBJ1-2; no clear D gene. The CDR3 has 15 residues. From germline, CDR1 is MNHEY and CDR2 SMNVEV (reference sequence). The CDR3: CASSRTGLMSYGHTF. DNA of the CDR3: TGTGCCAGCAGTAGAACCGGACTCATGAGCTATGGCCACACCTTC.